Each of the 11 T cell receptor beta chains below was sequenced from the same sample in a study of T cells in localized non-small cell lung cancer. TCRdb's copy holds only in-frame clones and misses some; the assay was immunoSEQ multiplex PCR. Of about 53,000 clones listed, roughly 84% are singletons. The specimen comprised peripheral blood mononuclear cells, sampled before any cancer treatment. All receptors come from a man aged 40 to 69 with stage III lung adenocarcinoma.

The gene calls are TRBV30 and TRBJ2-3; D may correspond to TRBD1 or TRBD2 (5 bases each). Per germline, CDR1 GTSNPN and CDR2 SVGIG (reference sequence). Trimming removed 0 bases at V and 2 bases at J, with 12 bases between. This CDR3 has 15 residues. The chain's CDR3 is CAWSVWDVVTDTQYF. DNA for the CDR3: TGTGCCTGGAGTGTTTGGGACGTGGTCACAGATACGCAGTATTTT.

The chain carries TRBV18 and TRBJ1-6, with no clear D. The CDR3 has 15 amino acids. The germline V gene encodes CDR1 KGHSH and CDR2 LQKENI. Trimming cost V 3 bases and J 7 bases, with 13 bases left between them. CDR3 DNA sequence: TGTGCCAGCTCACCGCCCGAGGGTCGGAATTCACCCCTCCACTTT. This translates into CASSPPEGRNSPLHF.

This clone was recorded a few times. V is TRBV2 and J is TRBJ1-1, with 9 nucleotides matching TRBD1. The germline CDR1 and CDR2 sequences are SNHLY and FYNNEI. The CDR3 contains 15 residues. Trimming cost V 6 bases and J 0 bases; bases outside gene matches: 5. CDR3 bases: TGTGCCAGCAGAGGGACAGGGATCCTGAACACTGAAGCTTTCTTT. Translation gives CASRGTGILNTEAFF. The full variable domain, in which reference TRBV2 and TRBJ1-1 provide the parts outside the CDR3, is EPEVTQTPSHQVTQMGQEVILRCVPISNHLYFYWYRQILGQKVEFLVSFYNNEISEKSEIFDDQFSVERPDGSNFTLKIRSTKLEDSAMYFCASRGTGILNTEAFFGQGTRLTVV.

This chain uses TRBV7-9 with TRBJ2-5; D call uncertain. CDR1 and CDR2 from the germline V gene are SEHNR and FQNEAQ (reference sequence). This CDR3 has 14 amino acids. V lost 3 bases, J lost 2 bases, and 10 bases lay in between. The CDR3 sequence is CASSFLGVQETQYF. In nucleotides, the CDR3 is TGTGCCAGCAGCTTCCTTGGAGTTCAAGAGACCCAGTACTTC.

This chain connects TRBV14 to TRBJ1-4; no clear D. This CDR3 region has 16 residues. V was cut by 4 bases and J by 8 bases, with 20 bases left in between. The germline V gene encodes CDR1 SGHDN and CDR2 FVKESK. The CDR3 region is CASSLERGKRLEKLFF. CDR3 sequence (DNA): TGTGCCAGCAGCCTCGAACGGGGAAAAAGATTAGAAAAACTGTTTTTT. Full variable domain (rest looked up from reference TRBV14 and TRBJ1-4): EAGVTQFPSHSVIEKGQTVTLRCDPISGHDNLYWYRRVMGKEIKFLLHFVKESKQDESGMPNNRFLAERTGGTYSTLKVQPAELEDSGVYFCASSLERGKRLEKLFFGSGTQLSVL.

This clone appeared a single time. The chain employs TRBV4-3 and TRBJ2-2; tentatively, D is TRBD1 or TRBD2 (6 bases each). The CDR3 extends over 16 amino acids. V shed 4 bases and J shed 2 bases, with 14 bases lying between them. CDR1 and CDR2 (germline): LGHNA, YSLEER. The CDR3 loop reads CASSPGGGGNTGELFF. CDR3 coding DNA: TGCGCCAGCAGCCCCGGGGGTGGGGGCAACACCGGGGAGCTGTTTTTT.

V is TRBV27 and J is TRBJ1-6, with D uncertain. Trimming took 5 bases from V and 10 from J, leaving 15 bases between them. The CDR3 runs 14 residues. From germline, CDR1 is MNHEY and CDR2 SMNVEV (reference sequence). CDR3 nucleotide sequence: TGTGCCAGCAGTGCTTATAGGACCCCATCACCCCTCCACTTT. Its protein is CASSAYRTPSPLHF.

The chain uses TRBV9 and TRBJ1-5; D remains unclear. Between the trimmed V and J ends, which lost 2 bases and 9 bases, there was a span of 12 bases. CDR3 length: 13 amino acids. Germline-derived CDR1 and CDR2 are SGDLS and YYNGEE. The CDR3 nucleotides read TGTGCCAGCAGCGTTTTTATCGAGGGGCCCCAGCATTTT. It encodes CASSVFIEGPQHF. The full variable domain, in which reference TRBV9 and TRBJ1-5 provide the parts outside the CDR3, is DSGVTQTPKHLITATGQRVTLRCSPRSGDLSVYWYQQSLDQGLQFLIQYYNGEERAKGNILERFSAQQFPDLHSELNLSSLELGDSALYFCASSVFIEGPQHFGDGTRLSIL.

This chain links TRBV7-3 with TRBJ2-7, with D possibly matching TRBD1 (6 bases). The CDR3 is 15 residues long. CDR1 is SGHTA and CDR2 is FQGTGA in the germline V gene. V lost 5 bases and J 3 bases, leaving 17 bases between the germline ends. Written as DNA, the CDR3 is TGTGCCAGCAGCAGGACAGAGCGCCGTTACTACGAGCAGTACTTC. Its protein is CASSRTERRYYEQYF.

This clone was observed once. This chain uses TRBV5-6 with TRBJ1-1; tentative D call: TRBD1 (6 bases). Trimming stripped 1 base from V and 5 bases from J, with 18 bases between. This CDR3 comprises 16 residues. Germline lookup yields CDR1 SGHDT and CDR2 YYEEEE. CDR3 amino acids: CASSLNQGPMSTEAFF. The CDR3 DNA reads as TGTGCCAGCAGCTTGAACCAGGGGCCGATGAGTACTGAAGCTTTCTTT. Full variable domain (missing parts from reference TRBV5-6 and TRBJ1-1): DAGVTQSPTHLIKTRGQQVTLRCSPKSGHDTVSWYQQALGQGPQFIFQYYEEEERQRGNFPDRFSGHQFPNYSSELNVNALLLGDSALYLCASSLNQGPMSTEAFFGQGTRLTVV.

The genes are TRBV5-1 and TRBJ1-4; D is unclear. CDR1 is SGHRS and CDR2 is YFSETQ in the germline V gene. The CDR3 runs to 14 residues. Trimming removed 3 bases at V and 11 bases at J, with 17 bases between. CDR3 coding DNA: TGCGCCAGCAGCTCCAGTGGTTTGGGTGAGAAACTGTTTTTT. Translated, it gives CASSSSGLGEKLFF.